This record covers a single T cell receptor beta chain. Per the original data handling: Estimation of nucleated cell counts relied on the amplification of reference gene primers. Libraries were prepared by immunoSEQ multiplex PCR; TCRdb keeps only in-frame clonotypes and omits some of them. V and J calls and clone size are copied from that table; D and trimming were computed from the DNA. Of some 180,000 clones listed, roughly 85% are singletons. Participants were aged roughly 18 to 89 years from around 26 US areas. Allocation to cohorts depended on clinical history reported by the participants. These data belong to a study of blood T cell repertoires in COVID-19. The germline gives CDR1 KGHSH, CDR2 LQKENI. The CDR3 consists of 14 residues. The V and J ends lost 2 bases and 4 bases respectively, with 12 bases between them.

The sequence derives from a woman aged 70-85 years in a cohort exposed to, infected with or recovered from COVID-19 (not recorded which). V is TRBV18 and J is TRBJ2-7, with D maybe TRBD1 (5 bases). Sequencing input: PBMCs or T cells enriched from blood (not recorded which). CDR3 protein: CASSPAGNSYEQYF. CDR3 nucleotide sequence: TGTGCCAGCTCACCAGCAGGGAATTCTTACGAGCAGTACTTC.